This is a list of T cell receptor beta chains from one sample in a study of monozygotic twins with inflammatory bowel disease. TCRdb reprocessed the 5' RACE reads and keeps a single row for each CDR3 protein, giving no DNA. The ten most abundant clones cover around 7.7% of a sample with some 190,000 distinct CDR3 sequences. The sample taken for sequencing was blood. The receptors were sampled from a human donor with ulcerative colitis or Crohn's disease, or a healthy co-twin of an affected twin (not recorded which). Each CDR3 is given with its conserved first and last residue. Fields, in order: J gene, V gene, CDR3 length, CDR3 protein.

J: TRBJ1-5
V: TRBV27
length: 14
CDR3: CASSFRGLDQPQHF

J: TRBJ1-6
V: TRBV12-3/TRBV12-4
length: 15
CDR3: CASSLQQGLNSPLHF

J: TRBJ2-1
V: TRBV7-2
length: 15
CDR3: CASTEQGGSYNEQFF

J: TRBJ1-1
V: TRBV7-9
length: 12
CDR3: CASSLAGAEAFF

J: TRBJ2-3
V: TRBV7-3
length: 16
CDR3: CASSSLGSGSTDTQYF

J: TRBJ2-3
V: TRBV5-1
length: 15
CDR3: CASSQRRGSTDTQYF

J: TRBJ2-5
V: TRBV9
length: 16
CDR3: CASSVHSGGPQETQYF

J: TRBJ2-1
V: TRBV9
length: 15
CDR3: CASSDTPSAAVEQFF

J: TRBJ2-1
V: TRBV7-3
length: 15
CDR3: CASSFGTSGRYEQFF

J: TRBJ2-1
V: TRBV20-1
length: 15
CDR3: CSAPGRQGSINEQFF

J: TRBJ2-2
V: TRBV10-3
length: 16
CDR3: CAIKSDRGGGTGELFF